These 21 T cell receptor beta chains were all obtained from the same sample, sequenced in a study of HIV-infected patients and healthy controls. Follow-up blood was drawn about 14 weeks, roughly three months, after antiretroviral therapy began. No cell fractionation was done, so the repertoire covers all unsorted peripheral blood T cells. Around 0.5 ug RNA was reverse transcribed with alpha and beta constant-region primers. Separate chain-specific third strand synthesis with multiplexing indices produced the alpha and beta libraries. MiXCR, applied by TCRdb to the 5' RACE reads, yields one record per CDR3 protein. The data show several thousand distinct CDR3 sequences, under 8% seen once. The sample consisted of blood, taken during antiretroviral therapy. These TCRs come from an adult with HIV infection.

This clonotype was detected many times. The chain employs TRBV28 and TRBJ2-5; D may match TRBD1 or TRBD2 (5 bases each). There are 14 residues in the CDR3. Trimming left V 5 bases short and J 5 bases short, with 15 bases between. Germline CDR1 reads MDHEN; CDR2 reads SYDVKM. CDR3 amino acids: CASSPRRDRETQYF. The CDR3 DNA reads as TGTGCCAGCAGTCCCCGCCGGGACCGCGAGACCCAGTACTTC.

This clonotype came up many times. The chain has TRBV2 and TRBJ1-5, with a tentative D call TRBD1 (6 bases). V dropped 7 bases and J dropped 6 bases, with 19 bases sitting between them. Germline assignment: CDR1 SNHLY and CDR2 FYNNEI. The CDR3 runs 15 residues. The CDR3 region has the DNA TGTGCCAGCACCTTGACGGGGGGGGCGGTTCAGCCCCAGCATTTT. Amino acid sequence: CASTLTGGAVQPQHF. The variable domain in full, completed from reference TRBV2 and TRBJ1-5, reads EPEVTQTPSHQVTQMGQEVILRCVPISNHLYFYWYRQILGQKVEFLVSFYNNEISEKSEIFDDQFSVERPDGSNFTLKIRSTKLEDSAMYFCASTLTGGAVQPQHFGDGTRLSIL.

In its sample, this clonotype is medium-sized. The chain employs TRBV20-1 and TRBJ2-1, with D perhaps TRBD1 (5 bases). The germline gives CDR1 DFQATT, CDR2 SNEGSKA (reference sequence). This CDR3 is 15 amino acids long. V lost 2 bases, J lost 9 bases, and 20 bases lay in between. CDR3 DNA sequence: TGCAGTGCTAGATTAGTAGGGGTGGGTAACGGTGAGCAGTTCTTC. The encoded protein is CSARLVGVGNGEQFF.

The rearrangement joins TRBV7-2 to TRBJ1-5, with D uncertain. The germline V gene encodes CDR1 SGHTA and CDR2 FQGNSA. V lost 1 base, J lost 2 bases, and 9 bases lay in between. The CDR3 has 15 residues. The CDR3 bases are TGTGCCAGCAGCTTAGTTGGAGTTGGCAATCAGCCCCAGCATTTT. This encodes CASSLVGVGNQPQHF.

This clonotype was seen many times. This chain links TRBV15 with TRBJ1-2; TRBD1 matches 7 bases. J lost 8 bases, V lost 0 bases, and 12 bases had no gene match. The germline V gene encodes CDR1 LNHNV and CDR2 YYDKDF (reference sequence). This CDR3 comprises 16 residues. The CDR3: CATSRDPTGTTRGYTF. CDR3 in DNA: TGTGCCACCAGCAGAGATCCGACAGGGACCACTAGAGGCTACACCTTC.

This clonotype has a count of ten or more. This chain joins TRBV12-3 or TRBV12-4 and TRBJ1-1; D is unclear. CDR3 length: 15 amino acids. The V end was cut by 5 bases, the J end by 3 bases, with 16 bases between. The CDR3 loop reads CASSGWVKAHTEAFF. DNA of the CDR3: TGTGCCAGCAGTGGATGGGTCAAGGCCCACACTGAAGCTTTCTTT.

By frequency in the sample, this clonotype is medium-sized (0.01 to 0.1%). The chain has TRBV6-6 and TRBJ2-1; D ambiguous. Germline loops: CDR1 MNHNY, CDR2 SVGAGI (reference sequence). CDR3 length: 12 residues. Trimming took off 6 bases at V and 3 bases at J, with 6 bases between the two ends. The DNA of the CDR3 is TGTGCCAGCAGATCAGGCTACAATGAGCAGTTCTTC. Translated: CASRSGYNEQFF.

By share, this clonotype ranks as medium-sized. The chain employs TRBV24-1 and TRBJ2-1, with a weak D call TRBD1 (5 bases). Per the germline V gene, CDR1 is KGHDR and CDR2 is SFDVKD. V was shortened by 9 bases and J by 7 bases, with 24 bases between the two germline ends. The CDR3 consists of 16 residues. CDR3 sequence: CATESSKGQVSNEQFF. In DNA, the CDR3 is TGTGCCACCGAGAGTAGCAAGGGGCAGGTCAGTAATGAGCAGTTCTTC.

This clonotype was observed a handful of times. The rearrangement uses TRBV20-1 and TRBJ2-5; TRBD1 matches 10 bases. V gave up 6 bases and J gave up 3 bases; unmatched junction bases: 7. There are 14 residues in the CDR3. CDR1 DFQATT and CDR2 SNEGSKA come from the germline V gene (reference sequence). CDR3 sequence: CSALSGTGEETQYF. The DNA for the CDR3 is TGCAGTGCCCTATCCGGGACAGGGGAAGAGACCCAGTACTTC.

This clonotype was found a few times. The genes are TRBV20-1 and TRBJ1-2; D remains unclear. The CDR3 loop spans 14 amino acids. CDR1 is DFQATT and CDR2 is SNEGSKA in the germline V gene (reference sequence). V lost 0 bases and J lost 6, with 14 bases in between. This chain's CDR3 is CSARDHLRTDGYTF. As DNA, the CDR3 is TGCAGTGCTAGAGATCACCTAAGGACGGATGGCTACACCTTC.

At least ten counts were recorded for this clonotype. The chain uses TRBV28 and TRBJ2-3; 9 bases are shared with TRBD1. Germline values: CDR1 MDHEN, CDR2 SYDVKM. The junction had 8 bases not matched to a gene; V was cut back by 1 base and J by 6 bases. The CDR3 has 16 residues. CDR3 DNA: TGTGCCAGCAGTTTATTCTCACAGGGGGCAAAGGATACGCAGTATTTT. It specifies CASSLFSQGAKDTQYF.

At least ten counts were recorded for this clonotype. V gene TRBV29-1 combines with J gene TRBJ2-7; maybe TRBD2 (6 bases). Trimming stripped 3 bases from V and 4 bases from J, with 22 bases between. Germline V gene sequence: CDR1 SQVTM, CDR2 ANQGSEA. CDR3 length: 16 residues. The CDR3 bases are TGCAGCGTTGATGGGGGGTTGGGCCGGAAAGAGTACGAGCAGTACTTC. Translated, it gives CSVDGGLGRKEYEQYF.

This clonotype counts as medium-sized. The chain links TRBV27 to TRBJ2-1; 8 nucleotides match TRBD2. V dropped 3 bases and J dropped 6; count of bases not matched to a gene: 10. This CDR3 spans 16 amino acids. Germline CDR1 reads MNHEY; CDR2 reads SMNVEV (reference sequence). The CDR3 is CASSLGRLAGSNEQFF. CDR3 bases: TGTGCCAGCAGTTTGGGGAGGTTAGCGGGGTCCAATGAGCAGTTCTTC.

This clonotype is termed medium-sized. This chain connects TRBV21-1 to TRBJ2-7; the table calls TRBD1, which could not be checked here. TRBV21-1 has pseudogene status. The CDR3 covers 21 residues. The CDR3 DNA follows: TGTGCCAGCAGCAAGGCCCAAGCCGGACAGGGAAAGGATCAAAGCTCCTACGAGCAGTACTTC. Its protein is CASSKAQAGQGKDQSSYEQYF.

By sample share, this clonotype is medium-sized. The chain links TRBV7-9 to TRBJ2-1, with D perhaps matching TRBD1 or TRBD2 (5 bases each). The CDR3 totals 16 residues. V gave up 2 bases and J gave up 3 bases, with 14 bases separating them. The germline gives CDR1 SEHNR, CDR2 FQNEAQ (reference sequence). The CDR3 region is CASSLQGDPFYNEQFF. CDR3 sequence (DNA): TGTGCCAGCAGCTTACAAGGGGACCCTTTCTACAATGAGCAGTTCTTC.

This clonotype has at least ten counts. This rearrangement joins TRBV19 to TRBJ2-6; D is ambiguous. CDR1 is LNHDA and CDR2 is SQIVND in the germline V gene (reference sequence). V dropped 4 bases and J dropped 4 bases, with 2 bases sitting between them. CDR3 size: 12 residues. CDR3 sequence: CASSNGANVLTF. The CDR3 DNA reads as TGTGCCAGTAGTAACGGGGCCAACGTCCTGACTTTC.

This clonotype appeared many times. J is TRBJ1-4 and V is TRBV4-1, with D uncertain. The CDR3 is 14 residues long. The V gene's germline CDR1 is MGHRA and CDR2 YSYEKL. The V end lost 1 base, the J end lost 6 bases, and 9 bases lay between the germline ends. The DNA of the CDR3 is TGCGCCAGCAGCCAAGCAAACTTATATGAAAAACTGTTTTTT. It translates to CASSQANLYEKLFF.

By sample share, this clonotype is medium-sized. V gene TRBV20-1 combines with J gene TRBJ2-3; D gene ambiguous. Trimming removed 6 bases from V and 0 bases from J, with 10 bases in between. CDR1 is DFQATT, CDR2 SNEGSKA, per germline (reference sequence). This CDR3 is built from 13 residues. The CDR3 DNA reads TGCAGTGCCCATGAGCCCAGCACAGATACGCAGTATTTT. It translates to CSAHEPSTDTQYF.

By share, this clonotype counts as medium-sized. The chain links TRBV28 to TRBJ1-1; possible D gene TRBD1, 6 bases. Germline V lookup: CDR1 MDHEN, CDR2 SYDVKM. The V and J ends lost 6 bases and 1 base respectively, with 12 bases between them. This CDR3 has 14 residues. The CDR3 is CASRFAGENTEAFF. The DNA of the CDR3 is TGTGCCAGCAGGTTCGCAGGGGAGAACACTGAAGCTTTCTTT. The complete variable domain, with remaining parts taken from reference TRBV28 and TRBJ1-1, reads DVKVTQSSRYLVKRTGEKVFLECVQDMDHENMFWYRQDPGLGLRLIYFSYDVKMKEKGDIPEGYSVSREKKERFSLILESASTNQTSMYLCASRFAGENTEAFFGQGTRLTVV.

This chain links TRBV7-9 with TRBJ2-7, with D possibly matching TRBD2 (6 bases). The CDR3 is 14 residues long. The germline V and J ends were trimmed by 5 bases and 6 bases, with 17 bases remaining between them. CDR1 and CDR2 (germline): SEHNR, FQNEAQ (reference sequence). In nucleotides, the CDR3 is TGTGCCAGCAGCGGAGAAGGGGCGGGGTCCGAGCAGTACTTC. Encoded protein: CASSGEGAGSEQYF.

By its share, this clonotype is medium-sized. The chain couples TRBV28 to TRBJ2-1; 9 nucleotides match TRBD2. Germline V lookup: CDR1 MDHEN, CDR2 SYDVKM. Trimming cost V 7 bases and J 5 bases; bases outside gene matches: 9. The CDR3 loop spans 15 amino acids. Here the CDR3 reads CASIFSGSAHNEQFF. The CDR3 DNA reads TGTGCCAGCATTTTTAGCGGGAGCGCCCACAATGAGCAGTTCTTC. Full variable domain (outside the CDR3, taken from reference TRBV28 and TRBJ2-1): DVKVTQSSRYLVKRTGEKVFLECVQDMDHENMFWYRQDPGLGLRLIYFSYDVKMKEKGDIPEGYSVSREKKERFSLILESASTNQTSMYLCASIFSGSAHNEQFFGPGTRLTVL.